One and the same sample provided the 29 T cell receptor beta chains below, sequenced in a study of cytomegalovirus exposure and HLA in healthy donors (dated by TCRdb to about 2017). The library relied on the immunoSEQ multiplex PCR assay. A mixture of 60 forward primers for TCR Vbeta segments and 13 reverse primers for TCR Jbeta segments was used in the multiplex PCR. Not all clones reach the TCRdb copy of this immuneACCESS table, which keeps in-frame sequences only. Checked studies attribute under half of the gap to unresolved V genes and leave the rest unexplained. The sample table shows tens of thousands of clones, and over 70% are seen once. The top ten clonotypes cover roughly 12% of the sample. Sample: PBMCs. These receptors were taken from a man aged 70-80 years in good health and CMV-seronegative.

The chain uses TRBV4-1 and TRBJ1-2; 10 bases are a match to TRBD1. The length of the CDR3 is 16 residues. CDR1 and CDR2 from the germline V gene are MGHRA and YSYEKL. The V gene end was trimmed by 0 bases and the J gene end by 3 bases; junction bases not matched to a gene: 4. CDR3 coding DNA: TGCGCCAGCAGCCAAGACGACAGGGGGCATCACTATGGCTACACCTTC. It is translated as CASSQDDRGHHYGYTF.

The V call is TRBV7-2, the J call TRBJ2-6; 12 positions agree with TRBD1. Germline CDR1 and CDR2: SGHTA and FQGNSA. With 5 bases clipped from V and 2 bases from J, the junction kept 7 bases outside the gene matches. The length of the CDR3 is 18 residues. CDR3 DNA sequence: TGTGCCAGCAGCACAACCGGGACAGGGGGCGCTGGGGCCAACGTCCTGACTTTC. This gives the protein CASSTTGTGGAGANVLTF.

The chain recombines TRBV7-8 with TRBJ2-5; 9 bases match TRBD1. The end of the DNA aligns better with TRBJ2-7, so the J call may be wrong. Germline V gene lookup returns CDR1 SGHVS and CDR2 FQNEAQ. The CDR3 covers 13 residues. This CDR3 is CASSLDRGREQYF. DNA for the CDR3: TGTGCCAGCAGCTTAGACAGGGGGCGCGAGCAGTACTTC.

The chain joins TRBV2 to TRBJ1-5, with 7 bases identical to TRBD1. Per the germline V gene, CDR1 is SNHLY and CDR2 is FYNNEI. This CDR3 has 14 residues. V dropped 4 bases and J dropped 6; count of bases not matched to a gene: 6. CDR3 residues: CASSGQGLGQPQHF. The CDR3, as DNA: TGTGCCAGCAGTGGACAGGGATTGGGTCAGCCCCAGCATTTT.

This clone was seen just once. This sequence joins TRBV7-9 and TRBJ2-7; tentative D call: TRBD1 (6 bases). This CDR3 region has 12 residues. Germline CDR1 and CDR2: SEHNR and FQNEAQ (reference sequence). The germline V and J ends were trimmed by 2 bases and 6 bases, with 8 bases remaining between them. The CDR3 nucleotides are TGTGCCAGCAGCTTATCGGACAGCGAGCAGTACTTC. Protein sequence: CASSLSDSEQYF.

CDR3 coding DNA: TGTGCCAGCAGCTCCGTGACCGACGCTCTGAGGAACACCATATATTTT. It is translated as CASSSVTDALRNTIYF. V and J are TRBV7-2 and TRBJ1-3, with D hard to call. Looked up from germline, CDR1 is SGHTA and CDR2 is FQGNSA. The ends were cut back, 4 bases at V and 7 bases at J, with 20 bases in the middle. CDR3 length: 16 residues.

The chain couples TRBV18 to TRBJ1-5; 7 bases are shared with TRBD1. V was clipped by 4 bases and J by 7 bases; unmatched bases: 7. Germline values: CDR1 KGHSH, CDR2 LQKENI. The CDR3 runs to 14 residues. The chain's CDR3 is CASSQTGLEQPQHF. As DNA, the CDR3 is TGTGCCAGCTCACAGACAGGGCTGGAGCAGCCCCAGCATTTT.

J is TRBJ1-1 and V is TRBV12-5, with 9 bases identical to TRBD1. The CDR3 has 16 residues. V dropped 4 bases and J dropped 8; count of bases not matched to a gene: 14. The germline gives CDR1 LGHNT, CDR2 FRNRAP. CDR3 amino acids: CASGSEVGQGNVEAFF. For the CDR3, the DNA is TGTGCTAGTGGTTCCGAGGTGGGACAGGGAAATGTGGAAGCTTTCTTT.

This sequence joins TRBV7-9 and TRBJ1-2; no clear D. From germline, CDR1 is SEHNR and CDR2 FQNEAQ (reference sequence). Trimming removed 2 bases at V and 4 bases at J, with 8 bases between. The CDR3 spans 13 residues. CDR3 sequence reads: CASSLSTAYGYTF. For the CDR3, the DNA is TGTGCCAGCAGCTTAAGTACAGCCTATGGCTACACCTTC.

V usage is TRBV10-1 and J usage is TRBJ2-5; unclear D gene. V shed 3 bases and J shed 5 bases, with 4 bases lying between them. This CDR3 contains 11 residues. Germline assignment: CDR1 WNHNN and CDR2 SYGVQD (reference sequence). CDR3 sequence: CASSESETQYF. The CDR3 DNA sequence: TGCGCCAGCAGTGAATCGGAGACCCAGTACTTC.

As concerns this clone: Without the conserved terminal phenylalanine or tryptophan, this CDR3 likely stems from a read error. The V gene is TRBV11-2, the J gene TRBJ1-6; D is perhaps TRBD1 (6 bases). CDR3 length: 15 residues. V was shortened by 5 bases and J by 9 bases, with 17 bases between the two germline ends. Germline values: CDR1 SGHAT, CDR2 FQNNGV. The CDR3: CASSPLTGSGSPLHL. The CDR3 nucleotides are TGTGCCAGCAGCCCATTAACAGGGTCGGGTTCACCCCTCCACCTT.

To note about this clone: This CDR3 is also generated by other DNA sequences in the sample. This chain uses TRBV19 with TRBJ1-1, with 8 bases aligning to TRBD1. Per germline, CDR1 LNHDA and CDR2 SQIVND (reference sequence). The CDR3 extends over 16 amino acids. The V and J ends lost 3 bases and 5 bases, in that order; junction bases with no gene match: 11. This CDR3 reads CASSIGAGGASTEAFF. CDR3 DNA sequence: TGTGCCAGTAGTATCGGGGCAGGGGGCGCATCAACTGAAGCTTTCTTT.

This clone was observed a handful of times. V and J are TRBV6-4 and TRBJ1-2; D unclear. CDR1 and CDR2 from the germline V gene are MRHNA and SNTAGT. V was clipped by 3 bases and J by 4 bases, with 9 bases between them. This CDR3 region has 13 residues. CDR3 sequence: CASSEGPSYGYTF. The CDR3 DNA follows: TGTGCCAGCAGTGAGGGCCCGAGCTATGGCTACACCTTC.

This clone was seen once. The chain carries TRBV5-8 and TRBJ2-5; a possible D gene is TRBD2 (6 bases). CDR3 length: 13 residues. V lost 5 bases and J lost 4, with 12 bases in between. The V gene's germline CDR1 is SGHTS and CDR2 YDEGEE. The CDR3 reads CASRRQGGETQYF. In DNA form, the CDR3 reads TGTGCCAGCAGACGGCAGGGAGGAGAGACCCAGTACTTC. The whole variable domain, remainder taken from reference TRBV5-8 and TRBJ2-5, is EAGVTQSPTHLIKTRGQQATLRCSPISGHTSVYWYQQALGLGLQFLLWYDEGEERNRGNFPPRFSGRQFPNYSSELNVNALELEDSALYLCASRRQGGETQYFGPGTRLLVL.

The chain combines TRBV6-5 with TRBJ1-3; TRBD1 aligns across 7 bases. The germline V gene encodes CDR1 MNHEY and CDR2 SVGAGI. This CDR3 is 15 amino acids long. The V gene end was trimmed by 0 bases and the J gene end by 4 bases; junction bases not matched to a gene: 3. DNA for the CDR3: TGTGCCAGCAGTTACTCACGACAGGGAGGAAACACCATATATTTT. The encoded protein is CASSYSRQGGNTIYF.

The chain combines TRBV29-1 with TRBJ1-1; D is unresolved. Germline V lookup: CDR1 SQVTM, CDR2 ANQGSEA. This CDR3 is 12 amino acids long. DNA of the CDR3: TGCACCGCCGGGTTCAGGAACACTGAAGCTTTCTTT. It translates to CTAGFRNTEAFF.

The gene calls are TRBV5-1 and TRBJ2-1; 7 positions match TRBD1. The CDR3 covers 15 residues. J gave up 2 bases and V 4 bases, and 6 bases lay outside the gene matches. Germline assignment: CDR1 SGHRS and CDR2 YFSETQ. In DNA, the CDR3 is TGCGCCAGCAGCCTCAGAACAGGGGCCTACAATGAGCAGTTCTTC. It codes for CASSLRTGAYNEQFF.

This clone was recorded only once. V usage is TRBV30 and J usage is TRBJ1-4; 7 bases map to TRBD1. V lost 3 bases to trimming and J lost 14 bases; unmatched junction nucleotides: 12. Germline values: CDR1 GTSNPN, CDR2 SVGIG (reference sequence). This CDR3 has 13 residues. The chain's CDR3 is CAWSTQTGWWLFF. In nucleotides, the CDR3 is TGTGCCTGGAGCACCCAGACAGGGTGGTGGCTGTTTTTT.

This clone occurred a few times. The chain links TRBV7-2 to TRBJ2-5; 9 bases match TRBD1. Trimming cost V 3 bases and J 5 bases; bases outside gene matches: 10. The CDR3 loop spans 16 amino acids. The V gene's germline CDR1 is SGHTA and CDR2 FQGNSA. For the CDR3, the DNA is TGTGCCAGCAGCTTCGATCCGGGACAGGGACTCGAGACCCAGTACTTC. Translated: CASSFDPGQGLETQYF.

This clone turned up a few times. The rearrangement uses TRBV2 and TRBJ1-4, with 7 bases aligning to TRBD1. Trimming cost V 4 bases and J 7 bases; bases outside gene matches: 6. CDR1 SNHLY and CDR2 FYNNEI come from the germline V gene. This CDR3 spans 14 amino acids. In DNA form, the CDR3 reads TGTGCCAGCAGTGCCGGGACAGAAGGTGAAAAACTGTTTTTT. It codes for CASSAGTEGEKLFF.

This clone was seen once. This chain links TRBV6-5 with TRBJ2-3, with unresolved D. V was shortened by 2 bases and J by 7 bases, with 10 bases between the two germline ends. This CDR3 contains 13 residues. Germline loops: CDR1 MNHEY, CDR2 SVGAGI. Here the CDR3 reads CASSYDPRYTQYF. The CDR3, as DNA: TGTGCCAGCAGTTACGATCCGAGGTATACGCAGTATTTT.

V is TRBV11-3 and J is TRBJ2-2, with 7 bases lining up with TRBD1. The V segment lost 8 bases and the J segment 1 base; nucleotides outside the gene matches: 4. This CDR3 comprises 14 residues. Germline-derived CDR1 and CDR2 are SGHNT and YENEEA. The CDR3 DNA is TGTGCCAGCTCTACAGGGGTGAACACCGGGGAGCTGTTTTTT. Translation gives CASSTGVNTGELFF.

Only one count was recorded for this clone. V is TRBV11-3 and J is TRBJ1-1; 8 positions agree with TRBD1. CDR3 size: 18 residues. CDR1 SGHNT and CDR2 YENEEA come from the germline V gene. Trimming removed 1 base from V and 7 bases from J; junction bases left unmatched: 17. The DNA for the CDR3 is TGTGCCAGCAGCTTAGTTCCTTTTCAGGGGGCGGACACAATTGAAGCTTTCTTT. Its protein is CASSLVPFQGADTIEAFF. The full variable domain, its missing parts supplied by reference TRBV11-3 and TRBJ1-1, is EAGVVQSPRYKIIEKKQPVAFWCNPISGHNTLYWYLQNLGQGPELLIRYENEEAVDDSQLPKDRFSAERLKGVDSTLKIQPAELGDSAVYLCASSLVPFQGADTIEAFFGQGTRLTVV.

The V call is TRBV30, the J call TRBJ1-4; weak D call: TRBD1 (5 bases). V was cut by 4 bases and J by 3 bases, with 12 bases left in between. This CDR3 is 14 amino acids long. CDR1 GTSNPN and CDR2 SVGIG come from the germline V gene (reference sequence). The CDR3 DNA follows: TGTGCCTGGACCCCCGGACAACCTAATGAAAAACTGTTTTTT. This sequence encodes CAWTPGQPNEKLFF.

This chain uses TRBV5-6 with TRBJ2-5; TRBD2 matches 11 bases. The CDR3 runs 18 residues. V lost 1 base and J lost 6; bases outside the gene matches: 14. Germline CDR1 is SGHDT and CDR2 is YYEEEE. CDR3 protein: CASSLPGLAARGGKTQYF. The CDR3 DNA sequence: TGTGCCAGCAGCTTGCCGGGACTAGCGGCCAGGGGCGGGAAGACCCAGTACTTC.

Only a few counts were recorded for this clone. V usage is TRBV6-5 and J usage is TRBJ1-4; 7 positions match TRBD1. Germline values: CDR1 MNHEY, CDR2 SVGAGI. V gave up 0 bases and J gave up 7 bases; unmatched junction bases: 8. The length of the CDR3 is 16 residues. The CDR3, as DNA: TGTGCCAGCAGTTACTCTCCCGTATACAGGGGTGAAAAACTGTTTTTT. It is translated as CASSYSPVYRGEKLFF.

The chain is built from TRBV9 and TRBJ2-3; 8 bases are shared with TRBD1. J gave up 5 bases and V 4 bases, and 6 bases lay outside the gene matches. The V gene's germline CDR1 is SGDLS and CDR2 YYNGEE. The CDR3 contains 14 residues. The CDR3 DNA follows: TGTGCCAGCAGCCCGACAGGGGAACTAGATACGCAGTATTTT. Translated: CASSPTGELDTQYF.

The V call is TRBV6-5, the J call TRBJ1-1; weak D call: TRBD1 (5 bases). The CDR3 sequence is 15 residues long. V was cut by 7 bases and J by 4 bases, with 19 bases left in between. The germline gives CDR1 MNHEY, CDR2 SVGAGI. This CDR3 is CASIPPRGAGTEAFF. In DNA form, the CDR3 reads TGTGCCAGCATTCCCCCCCGTGGGGCCGGCACTGAAGCTTTCTTT.

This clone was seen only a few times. The CDR3 nucleotides are TGTGCCAGCAGCCCAAAGGGAGTCCGACTAGCGGGATTCGAGCAGTACTTC. It translates to CASSPKGVRLAGFEQYF. The rearrangement links TRBV7-8 to TRBJ2-7, with 11 nucleotides matching TRBD2. V shed 5 bases, J shed 6 bases, and the junction held 15 bases outside the gene matches. The CDR3 runs to 17 residues. CDR1 SGHVS and CDR2 FQNEAQ come from the germline V gene. The full variable domain, rest sourced from reference TRBV7-8 and TRBJ2-7, is GAGVSQSPRYKVAKRGQDVALRCDPISGHVSLFWYQQALGQGPEFLTYFQNEAQLDKSGLPSDRFFAERPEGSVSTLKIQRTQQEDSAVYLCASSPKGVRLAGFEQYFGPGTRLTVT.